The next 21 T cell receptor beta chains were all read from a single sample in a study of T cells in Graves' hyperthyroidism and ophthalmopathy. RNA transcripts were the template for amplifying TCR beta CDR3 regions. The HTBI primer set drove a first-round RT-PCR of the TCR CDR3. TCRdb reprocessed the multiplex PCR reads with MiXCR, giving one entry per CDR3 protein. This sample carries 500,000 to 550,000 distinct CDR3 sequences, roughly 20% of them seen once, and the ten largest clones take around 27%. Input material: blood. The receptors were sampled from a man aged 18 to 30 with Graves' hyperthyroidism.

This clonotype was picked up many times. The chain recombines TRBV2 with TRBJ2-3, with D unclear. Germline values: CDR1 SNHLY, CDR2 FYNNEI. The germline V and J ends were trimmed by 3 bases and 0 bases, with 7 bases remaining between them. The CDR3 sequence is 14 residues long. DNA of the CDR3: TGTGCCAGCAGTGATCAGGAAAGCACAGATACGCAGTATTTT. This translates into CASSDQESTDTQYF.

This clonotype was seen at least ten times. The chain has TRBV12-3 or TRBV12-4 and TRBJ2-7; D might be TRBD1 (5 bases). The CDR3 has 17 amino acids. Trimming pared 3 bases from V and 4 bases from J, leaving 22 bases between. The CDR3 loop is CASSFQGPGQGSYEQYF. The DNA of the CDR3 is TGTGCCAGCAGTTTCCAGGGCCCAGGCCAGGGCAGTTACGAGCAGTACTTC.

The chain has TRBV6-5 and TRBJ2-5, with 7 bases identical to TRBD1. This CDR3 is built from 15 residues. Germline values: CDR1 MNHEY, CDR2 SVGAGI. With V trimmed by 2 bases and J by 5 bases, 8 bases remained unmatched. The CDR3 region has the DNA TGTGCCAGCAGTTACCTCGGGACAGCCCGGGAGACCCAGTACTTC. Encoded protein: CASSYLGTARETQYF.

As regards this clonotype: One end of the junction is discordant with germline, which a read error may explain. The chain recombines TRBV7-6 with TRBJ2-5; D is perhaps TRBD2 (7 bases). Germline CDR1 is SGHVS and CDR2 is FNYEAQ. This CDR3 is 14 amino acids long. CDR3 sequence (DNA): TGTGCCATCAGCGCAACGGGGGGCTGGGAGACCCAGTACTTC. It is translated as CAISATGGWETQYF.

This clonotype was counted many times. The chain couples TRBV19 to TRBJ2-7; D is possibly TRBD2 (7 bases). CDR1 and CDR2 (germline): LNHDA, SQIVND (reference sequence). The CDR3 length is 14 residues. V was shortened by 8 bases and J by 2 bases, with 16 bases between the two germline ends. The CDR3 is CASSIGGEPYEQYF. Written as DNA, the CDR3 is TGTGCCAGTTCGATAGGGGGGGAACCCTACGAGCAGTACTTC.

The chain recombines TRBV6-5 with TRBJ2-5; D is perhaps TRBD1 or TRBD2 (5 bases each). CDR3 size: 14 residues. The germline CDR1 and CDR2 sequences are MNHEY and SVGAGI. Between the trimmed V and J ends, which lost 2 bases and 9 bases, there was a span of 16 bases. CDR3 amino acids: CASSYAGGRFAQYF. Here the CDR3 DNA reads TGTGCCAGCAGTTACGCTGGGGGAAGGTTTGCCCAGTACTTC.

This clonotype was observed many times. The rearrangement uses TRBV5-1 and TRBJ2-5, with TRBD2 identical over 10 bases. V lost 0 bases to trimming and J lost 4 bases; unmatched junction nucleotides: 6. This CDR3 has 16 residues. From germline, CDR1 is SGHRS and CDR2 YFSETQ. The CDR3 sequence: CASSLAGTSEGETQYF. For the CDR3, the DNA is TGCGCCAGCAGCTTGGCCGGGACTAGCGAAGGAGAGACCCAGTACTTC.

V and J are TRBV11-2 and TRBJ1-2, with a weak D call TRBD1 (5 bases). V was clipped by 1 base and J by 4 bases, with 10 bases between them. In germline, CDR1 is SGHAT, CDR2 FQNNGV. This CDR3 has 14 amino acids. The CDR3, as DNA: TGTGCCAGCAGCTTAGGGGACTTAATCTATGGCTACACCTTC. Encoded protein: CASSLGDLIYGYTF.

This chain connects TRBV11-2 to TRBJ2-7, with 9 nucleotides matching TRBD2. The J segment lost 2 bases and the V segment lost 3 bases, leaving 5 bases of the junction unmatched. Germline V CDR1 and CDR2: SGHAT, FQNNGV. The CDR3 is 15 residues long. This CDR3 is CASSFLAGLAYEQYF. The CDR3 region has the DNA TGTGCCAGCAGCTTCCTAGCGGGACTTGCCTACGAGCAGTACTTC.

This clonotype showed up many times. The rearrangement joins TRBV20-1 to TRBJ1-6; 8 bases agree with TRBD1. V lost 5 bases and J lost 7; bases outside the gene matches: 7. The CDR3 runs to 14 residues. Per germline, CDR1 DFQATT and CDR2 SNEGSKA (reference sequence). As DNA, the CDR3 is TGCAGTGCTGCGCAGGGGGCTGAAAATTCACCCCTCCACTTT. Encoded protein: CSAAQGAENSPLHF.

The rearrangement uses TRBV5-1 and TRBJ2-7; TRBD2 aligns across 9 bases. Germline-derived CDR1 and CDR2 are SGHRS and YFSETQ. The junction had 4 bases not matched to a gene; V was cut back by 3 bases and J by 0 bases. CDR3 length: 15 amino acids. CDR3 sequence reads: CASSSTSGFSYEQYF. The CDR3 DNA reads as TGCGCCAGCAGCTCGACTAGCGGATTCTCCTACGAGCAGTACTTC. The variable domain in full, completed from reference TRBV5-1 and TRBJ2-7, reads KAGVTQTPRYLIKTRGQQVTLSCSPISGHRSVSWYQQTPGQGLQFLFEYFSETQRNKGNFPGRFSGRQFSNSRSEMNVSTLELGDSALYLCASSSTSGFSYEQYFGPGTRLTVT.

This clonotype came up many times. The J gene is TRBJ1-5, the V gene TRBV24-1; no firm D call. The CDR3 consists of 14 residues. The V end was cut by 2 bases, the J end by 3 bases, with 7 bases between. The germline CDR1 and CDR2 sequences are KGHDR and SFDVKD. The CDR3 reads CATSDWTDNQPQHF. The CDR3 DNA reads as TGTGCCACCAGTGATTGGACGGACAATCAGCCCCAGCATTTT.

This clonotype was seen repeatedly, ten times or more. The CDR3: CASTRGARTGELFF. The CDR3 DNA sequence: TGTGCCAGCACCCGGGGCGCGAGGACCGGGGAGCTGTTTTTT. The chain combines TRBV6-1 with TRBJ2-2, with D perhaps assigned TRBD1 or TRBD2 (5 bases each). The CDR3 is 14 residues long. Trimming shortened V by 7 bases and J by 5 bases, and 14 bases separated the two germline ends. The germline V gene encodes CDR1 MNHNS and CDR2 SASEGT.

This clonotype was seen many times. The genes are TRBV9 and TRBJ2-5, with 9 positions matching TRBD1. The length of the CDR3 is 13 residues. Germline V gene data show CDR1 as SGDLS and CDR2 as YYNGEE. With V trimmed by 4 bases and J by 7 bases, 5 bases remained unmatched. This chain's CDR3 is CASSTGTGTTQYF. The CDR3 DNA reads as TGTGCCAGCAGCACTGGGACAGGGACGACCCAGTACTTC.

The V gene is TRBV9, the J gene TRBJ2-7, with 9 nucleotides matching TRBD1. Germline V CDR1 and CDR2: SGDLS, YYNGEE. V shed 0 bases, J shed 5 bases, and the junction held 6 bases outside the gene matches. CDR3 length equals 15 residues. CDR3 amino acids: CASSVGGTGIDEQYF. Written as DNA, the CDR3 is TGTGCCAGCAGCGTAGGAGGGACAGGGATCGACGAGCAGTACTTC.

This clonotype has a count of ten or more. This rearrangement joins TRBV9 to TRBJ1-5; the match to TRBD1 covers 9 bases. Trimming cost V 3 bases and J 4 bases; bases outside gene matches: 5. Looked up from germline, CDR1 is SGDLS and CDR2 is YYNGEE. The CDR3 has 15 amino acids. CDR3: CASSAPGTGNQPQHF. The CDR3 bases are TGTGCCAGCAGCGCCCCCGGGACAGGGAATCAGCCCCAGCATTTT.

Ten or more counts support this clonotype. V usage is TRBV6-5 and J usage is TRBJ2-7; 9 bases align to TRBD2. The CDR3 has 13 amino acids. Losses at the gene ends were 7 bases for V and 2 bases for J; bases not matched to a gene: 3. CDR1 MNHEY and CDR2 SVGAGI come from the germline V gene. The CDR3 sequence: CASKAGGAYEQYF. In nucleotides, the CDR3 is TGTGCCAGCAAGGCGGGGGGGGCCTACGAGCAGTACTTC.

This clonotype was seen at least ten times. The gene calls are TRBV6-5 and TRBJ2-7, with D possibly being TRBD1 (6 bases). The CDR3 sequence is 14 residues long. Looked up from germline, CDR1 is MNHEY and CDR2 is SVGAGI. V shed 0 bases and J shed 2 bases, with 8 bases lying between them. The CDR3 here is CASSYSNRAYEQYF. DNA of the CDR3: TGTGCCAGCAGTTACTCTAACAGGGCCTACGAGCAGTACTTC.

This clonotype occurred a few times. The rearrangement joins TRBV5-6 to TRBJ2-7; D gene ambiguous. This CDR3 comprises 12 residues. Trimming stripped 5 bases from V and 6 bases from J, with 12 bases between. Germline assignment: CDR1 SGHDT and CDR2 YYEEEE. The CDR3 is CASRLVESEQYF. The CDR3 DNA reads TGTGCCAGCAGGCTCGTGGAATCCGAGCAGTACTTC.

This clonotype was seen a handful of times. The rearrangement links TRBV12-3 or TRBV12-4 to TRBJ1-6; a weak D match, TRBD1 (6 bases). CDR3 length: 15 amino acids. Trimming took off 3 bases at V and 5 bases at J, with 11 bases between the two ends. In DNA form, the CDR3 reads TGTGCCAGCAGTTTCGGGGGGCGCGATAATTCACCCCTCCACTTT. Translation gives CASSFGGRDNSPLHF.

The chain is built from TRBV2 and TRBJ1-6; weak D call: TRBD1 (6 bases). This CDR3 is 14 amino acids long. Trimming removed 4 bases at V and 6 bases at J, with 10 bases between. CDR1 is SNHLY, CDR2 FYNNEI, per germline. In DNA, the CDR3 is TGTGCCAGCAGTGTAGGCAGGGGTAATTCACCCCTCCACTTT. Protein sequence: CASSVGRGNSPLHF.